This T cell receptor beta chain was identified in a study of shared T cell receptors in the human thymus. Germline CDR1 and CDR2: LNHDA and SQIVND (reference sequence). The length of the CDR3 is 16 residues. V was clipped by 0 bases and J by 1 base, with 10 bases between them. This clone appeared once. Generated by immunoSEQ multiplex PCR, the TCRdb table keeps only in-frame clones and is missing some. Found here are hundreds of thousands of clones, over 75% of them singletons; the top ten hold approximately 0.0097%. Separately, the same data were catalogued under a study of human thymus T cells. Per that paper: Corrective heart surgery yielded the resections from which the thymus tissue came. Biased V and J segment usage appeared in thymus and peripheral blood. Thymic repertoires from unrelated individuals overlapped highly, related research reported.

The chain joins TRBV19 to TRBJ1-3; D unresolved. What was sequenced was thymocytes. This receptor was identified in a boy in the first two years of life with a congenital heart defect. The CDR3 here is CASSIDVATSGNTIYF. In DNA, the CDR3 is TGTGCCAGTAGTATAGATGTGGCAACATCTGGAAACACCATATATTTT.